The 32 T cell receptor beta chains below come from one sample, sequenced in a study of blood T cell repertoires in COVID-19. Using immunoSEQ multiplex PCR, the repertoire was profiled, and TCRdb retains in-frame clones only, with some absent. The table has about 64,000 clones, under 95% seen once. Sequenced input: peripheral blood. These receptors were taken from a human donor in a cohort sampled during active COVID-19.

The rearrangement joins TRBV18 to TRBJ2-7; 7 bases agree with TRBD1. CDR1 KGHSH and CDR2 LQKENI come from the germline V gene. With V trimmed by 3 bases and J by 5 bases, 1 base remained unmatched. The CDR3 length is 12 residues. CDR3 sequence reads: CASSPTGDEQYF. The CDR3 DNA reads TGTGCCAGCTCACCCACAGGGGACGAGCAGTACTTC.

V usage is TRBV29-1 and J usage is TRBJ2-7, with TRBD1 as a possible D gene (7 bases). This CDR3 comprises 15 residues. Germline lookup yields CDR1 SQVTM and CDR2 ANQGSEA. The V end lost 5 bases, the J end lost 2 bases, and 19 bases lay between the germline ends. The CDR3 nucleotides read TGCAGCGTTCGGAACAGGGGAGGATGGGCCTACGAGCAGTACTTC. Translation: CSVRNRGGWAYEQYF.

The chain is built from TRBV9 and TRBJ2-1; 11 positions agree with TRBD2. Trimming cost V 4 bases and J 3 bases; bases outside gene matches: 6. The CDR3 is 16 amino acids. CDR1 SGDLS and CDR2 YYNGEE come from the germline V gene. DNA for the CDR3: TGTGCCAGCAGCCTCTCAGGGACTAGCGGCTACAATGAGCAGTTCTTC. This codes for CASSLSGTSGYNEQFF.

The CDR3 loop reads CASSRDTYSGNTIYF. CDR3 bases: TGTGCCAGCAGCCGCGACACGTACTCTGGAAACACCATATATTTT. V is TRBV6-5 and J is TRBJ1-3; D gene uncertain. V dropped 6 bases and J dropped 0 bases, with 12 bases sitting between them. The CDR3 has 15 residues. Germline lookup yields CDR1 MNHEY and CDR2 SVGAGI.

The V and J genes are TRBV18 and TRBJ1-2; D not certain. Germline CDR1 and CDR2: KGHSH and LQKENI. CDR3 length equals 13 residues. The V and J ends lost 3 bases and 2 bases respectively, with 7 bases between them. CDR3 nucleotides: TGTGCCAGCTCACCGGCCGTAAACTATGGCTACACCTTC. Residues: CASSPAVNYGYTF.

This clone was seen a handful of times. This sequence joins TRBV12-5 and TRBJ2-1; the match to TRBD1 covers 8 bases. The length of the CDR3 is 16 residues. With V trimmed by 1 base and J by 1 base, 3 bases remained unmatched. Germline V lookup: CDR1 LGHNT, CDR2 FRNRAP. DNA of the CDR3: TGTGCTAGTGGTTTGGGGCAGGGGGCTTCCTACAATGAGCAGTTCTTC. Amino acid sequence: CASGLGQGASYNEQFF.

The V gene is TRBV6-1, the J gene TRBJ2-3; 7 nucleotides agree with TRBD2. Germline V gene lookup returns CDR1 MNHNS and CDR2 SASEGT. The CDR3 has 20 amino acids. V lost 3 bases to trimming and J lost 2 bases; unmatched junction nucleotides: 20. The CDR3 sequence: CASSDLEVAGPLRATDTQYF. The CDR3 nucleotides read TGTGCCAGCAGTGATTTGGAGGTAGCGGGCCCCCTCCGGGCCACAGATACGCAGTATTTT.

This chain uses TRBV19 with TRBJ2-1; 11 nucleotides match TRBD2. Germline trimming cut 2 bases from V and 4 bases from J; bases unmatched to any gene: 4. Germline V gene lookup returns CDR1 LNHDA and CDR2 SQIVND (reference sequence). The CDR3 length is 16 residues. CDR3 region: CASSIPIAGGYNEQFF. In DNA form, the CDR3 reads TGTGCCAGTAGTATACCCATAGCGGGAGGGTACAATGAGCAGTTCTTC.

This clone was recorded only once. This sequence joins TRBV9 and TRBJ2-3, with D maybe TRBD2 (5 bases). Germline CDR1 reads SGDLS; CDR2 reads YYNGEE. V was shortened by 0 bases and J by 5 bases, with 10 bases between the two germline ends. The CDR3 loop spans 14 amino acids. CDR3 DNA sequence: TGTGCCAGCAGCGTAGGTCTAGAGGGAGATACGCAGTATTTT. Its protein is CASSVGLEGDTQYF. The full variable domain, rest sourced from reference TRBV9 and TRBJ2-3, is DSGVTQTPKHLITATGQRVTLRCSPRSGDLSVYWYQQSLDQGLQFLIQYYNGEERAKGNILERFSAQQFPDLHSELNLSSLELGDSALYFCASSVGLEGDTQYFGPGTRLTVL.

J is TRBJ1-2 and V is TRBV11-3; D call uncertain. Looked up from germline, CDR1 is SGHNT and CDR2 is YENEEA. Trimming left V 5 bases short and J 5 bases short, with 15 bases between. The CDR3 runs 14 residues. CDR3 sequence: CASSPKARTYGYTF. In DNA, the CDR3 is TGTGCCAGCAGCCCAAAGGCTAGGACTTATGGCTACACCTTC.

CDR3 in amino acids: CASSDSLAVTDTQYF. In nucleotides, the CDR3 is TGTGCCAGCAGTGATAGTCTAGCGGTAACAGATACGCAGTATTTT. The genes are TRBV2 and TRBJ2-3, with 7 positions matching TRBD2. CDR1 and CDR2 (germline): SNHLY, FYNNEI. The V gene end was trimmed by 3 bases and the J gene end by 3 bases; junction bases not matched to a gene: 6. The CDR3 contains 15 residues.

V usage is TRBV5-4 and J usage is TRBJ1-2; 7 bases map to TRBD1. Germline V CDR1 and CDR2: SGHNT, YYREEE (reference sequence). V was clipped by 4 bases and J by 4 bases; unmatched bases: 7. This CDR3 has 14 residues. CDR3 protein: CASSLKTGLYGYTF. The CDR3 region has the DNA TGTGCCAGCAGCCTTAAGACAGGGCTCTATGGCTACACCTTC.

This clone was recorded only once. This CDR3 reads CASSLGLAASTDTQYF. The CDR3 nucleotides are TGTGCCAGCAGCTTGGGTTTAGCGGCTAGCACAGATACGCAGTATTTT. The chain couples TRBV5-4 to TRBJ2-3; TRBD2 might be the D (6 bases). This CDR3 has 16 amino acids. CDR1 is SGHNT and CDR2 is YYREEE in the germline V gene (reference sequence). V was shortened by 0 bases and J by 0 bases, with 11 bases between the two germline ends. The full variable domain, completed using reference TRBV5-4 and TRBJ2-3, is ETGVTQSPTHLIKTRGQQVTLRCSSQSGHNTVSWYQQALGQGPQFIFQYYREEENGRGNFPPRFSGLQFPNYSSELNVNALELDDSALYLCASSLGLAASTDTQYFGPGTRLTVL.

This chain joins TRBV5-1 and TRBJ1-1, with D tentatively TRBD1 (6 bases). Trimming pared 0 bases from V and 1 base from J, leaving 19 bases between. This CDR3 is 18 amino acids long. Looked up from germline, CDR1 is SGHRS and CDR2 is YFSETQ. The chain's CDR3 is CASSLDGARGGANTEAFF. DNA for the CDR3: TGCGCCAGCAGCTTGGATGGCGCCAGGGGAGGGGCGAACACTGAAGCTTTCTTT.

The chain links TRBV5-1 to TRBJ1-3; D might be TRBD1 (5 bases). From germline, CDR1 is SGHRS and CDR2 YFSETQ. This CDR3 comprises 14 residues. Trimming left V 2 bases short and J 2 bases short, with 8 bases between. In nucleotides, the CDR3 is TGCGCCAGCAGCTTTGGGGCTACTGGAAACACCATATATTTT. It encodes CASSFGATGNTIYF.

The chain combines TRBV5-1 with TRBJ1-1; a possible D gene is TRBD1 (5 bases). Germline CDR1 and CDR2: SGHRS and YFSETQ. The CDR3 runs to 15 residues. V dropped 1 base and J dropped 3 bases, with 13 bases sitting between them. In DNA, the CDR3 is TGCGCCAGCAGCTTGCTTGGGGGGAAAGACACTGAAGCTTTCTTT. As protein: CASSLLGGKDTEAFF.

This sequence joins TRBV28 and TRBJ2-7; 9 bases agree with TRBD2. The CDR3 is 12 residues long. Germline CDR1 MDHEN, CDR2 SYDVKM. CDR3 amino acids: CVAGGGSWEQYF. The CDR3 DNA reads TGTGTTGCGGGAGGGGGGTCATGGGAGCAGTACTTC.

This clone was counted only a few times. The CDR3 DNA follows: TGTGCCAGCAGCCCGCCGCGGCGAACCCTTCTTTCCTATGGCTACACCTTC. Encoded protein: CASSPPRRTLLSYGYTF. This chain uses TRBV7-8 with TRBJ1-2; D remains unclear. The CDR3 sequence is 17 residues long. Trimming stripped 5 bases from V and 4 bases from J, with 23 bases between. CDR1 is SGHVS, CDR2 FQNEAQ, per germline.

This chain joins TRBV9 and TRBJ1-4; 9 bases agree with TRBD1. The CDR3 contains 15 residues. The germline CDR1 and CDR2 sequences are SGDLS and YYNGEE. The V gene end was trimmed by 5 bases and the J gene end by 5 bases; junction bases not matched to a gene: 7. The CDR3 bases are TGTGCCAGCAGTTTTACAGGGGGCCCGAATGAAAAACTGTTTTTT. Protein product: CASSFTGGPNEKLFF.

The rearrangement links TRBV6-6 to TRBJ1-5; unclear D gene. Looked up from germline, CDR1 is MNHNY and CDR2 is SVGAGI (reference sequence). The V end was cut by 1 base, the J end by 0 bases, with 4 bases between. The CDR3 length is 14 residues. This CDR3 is CASSYYYSNQPQHF. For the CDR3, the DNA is TGTGCCAGCAGTTACTATTATAGCAATCAGCCCCAGCATTTT.

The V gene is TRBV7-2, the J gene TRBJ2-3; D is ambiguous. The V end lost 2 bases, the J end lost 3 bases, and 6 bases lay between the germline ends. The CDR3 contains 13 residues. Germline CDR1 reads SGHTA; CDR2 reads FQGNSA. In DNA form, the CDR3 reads TGTGCCAGCAGCTTATTTTCGACAGATACGCAGTATTTT. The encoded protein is CASSLFSTDTQYF.

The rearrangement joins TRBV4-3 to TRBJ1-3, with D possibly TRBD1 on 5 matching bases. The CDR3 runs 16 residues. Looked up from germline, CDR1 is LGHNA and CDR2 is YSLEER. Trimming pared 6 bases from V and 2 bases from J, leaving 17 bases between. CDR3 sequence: CASRPGLYRPGNTIYF. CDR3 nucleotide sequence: TGCGCCAGCAGACCGGGACTCTACAGGCCTGGAAACACCATATATTTT.

CDR3 in DNA: TGTGCCACCAGTGATCCAGGGGGCGAGAACACTGAAGCTTTCTTT. This encodes CATSDPGGENTEAFF. The V and J genes are TRBV24-1 and TRBJ1-1; 8 bases fit TRBD1. The CDR3 is made up of 15 amino acids. The ends lost 3 bases at V and 1 base at J; junction bases unmatched: 3. Per the germline V gene, CDR1 is KGHDR and CDR2 is SFDVKD.

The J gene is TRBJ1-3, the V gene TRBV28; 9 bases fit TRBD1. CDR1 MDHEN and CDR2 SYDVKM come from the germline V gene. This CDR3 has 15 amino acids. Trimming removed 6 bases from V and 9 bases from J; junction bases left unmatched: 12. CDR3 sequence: CASRPGTGSRGTIYF. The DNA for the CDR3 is TGTGCCAGCAGGCCAGGGACAGGGTCCCGTGGCACCATATATTTT.

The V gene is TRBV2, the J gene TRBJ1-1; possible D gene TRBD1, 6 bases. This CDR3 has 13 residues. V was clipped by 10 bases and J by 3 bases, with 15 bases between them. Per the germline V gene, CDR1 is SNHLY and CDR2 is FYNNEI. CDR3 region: CATGGRGDTEAFF. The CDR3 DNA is TGTGCCACCGGGGGCCGGGGGGACACTGAAGCTTTCTTT.

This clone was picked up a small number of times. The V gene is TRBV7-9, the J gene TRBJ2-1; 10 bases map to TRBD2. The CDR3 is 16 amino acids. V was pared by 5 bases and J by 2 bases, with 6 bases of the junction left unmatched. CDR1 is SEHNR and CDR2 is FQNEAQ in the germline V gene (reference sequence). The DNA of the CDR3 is TGTGCCAGCAGCACCCTACTAGCGGGACCCTACAATGAGCAGTTCTTC. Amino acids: CASSTLLAGPYNEQFF.

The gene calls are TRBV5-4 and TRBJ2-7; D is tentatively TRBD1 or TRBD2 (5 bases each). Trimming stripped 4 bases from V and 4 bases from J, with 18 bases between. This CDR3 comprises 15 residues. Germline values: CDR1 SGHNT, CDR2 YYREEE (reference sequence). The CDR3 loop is CASSLGRGQKYEQYF. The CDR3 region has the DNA TGTGCCAGCAGCCTGGGGCGCGGGCAGAAATACGAGCAGTACTTC.

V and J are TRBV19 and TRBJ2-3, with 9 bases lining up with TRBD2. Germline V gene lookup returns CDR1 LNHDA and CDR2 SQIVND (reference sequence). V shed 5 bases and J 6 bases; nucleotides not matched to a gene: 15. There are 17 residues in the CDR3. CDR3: CASSFRQAGTSPDTQYF. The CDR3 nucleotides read TGTGCCAGTAGTTTCCGACAGGCCGGGACTAGCCCTGATACGCAGTATTTT.

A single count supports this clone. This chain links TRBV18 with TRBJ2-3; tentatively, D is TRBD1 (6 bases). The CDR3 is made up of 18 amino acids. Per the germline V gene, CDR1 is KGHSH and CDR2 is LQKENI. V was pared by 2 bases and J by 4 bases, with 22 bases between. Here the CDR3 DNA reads TGTGCCAGCTCACCAGCGGAAAACAGGGAATGGGTAGCAGATACGCAGTATTTT. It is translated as CASSPAENREWVADTQYF.

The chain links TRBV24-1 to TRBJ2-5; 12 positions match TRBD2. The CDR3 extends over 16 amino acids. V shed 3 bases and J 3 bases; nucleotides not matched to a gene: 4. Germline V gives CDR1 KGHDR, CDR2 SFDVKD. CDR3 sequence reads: CATSDPRLAGEETQYF. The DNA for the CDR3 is TGTGCCACCAGTGATCCGAGACTAGCGGGAGAAGAGACCCAGTACTTC.

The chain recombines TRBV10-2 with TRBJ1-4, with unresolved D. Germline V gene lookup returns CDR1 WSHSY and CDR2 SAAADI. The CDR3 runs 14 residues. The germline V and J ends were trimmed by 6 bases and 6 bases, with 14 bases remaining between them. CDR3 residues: CASRSRDDDEKLFF. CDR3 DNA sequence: TGCGCCAGCAGGTCGAGGGATGACGATGAAAAACTGTTTTTT.

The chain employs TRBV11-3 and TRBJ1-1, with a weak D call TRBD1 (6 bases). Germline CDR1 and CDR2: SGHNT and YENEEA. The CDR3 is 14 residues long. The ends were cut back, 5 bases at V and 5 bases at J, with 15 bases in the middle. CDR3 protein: CASSTTGFWTEAFF. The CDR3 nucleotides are TGTGCCAGCAGCACTACAGGGTTTTGGACTGAAGCTTTCTTT.